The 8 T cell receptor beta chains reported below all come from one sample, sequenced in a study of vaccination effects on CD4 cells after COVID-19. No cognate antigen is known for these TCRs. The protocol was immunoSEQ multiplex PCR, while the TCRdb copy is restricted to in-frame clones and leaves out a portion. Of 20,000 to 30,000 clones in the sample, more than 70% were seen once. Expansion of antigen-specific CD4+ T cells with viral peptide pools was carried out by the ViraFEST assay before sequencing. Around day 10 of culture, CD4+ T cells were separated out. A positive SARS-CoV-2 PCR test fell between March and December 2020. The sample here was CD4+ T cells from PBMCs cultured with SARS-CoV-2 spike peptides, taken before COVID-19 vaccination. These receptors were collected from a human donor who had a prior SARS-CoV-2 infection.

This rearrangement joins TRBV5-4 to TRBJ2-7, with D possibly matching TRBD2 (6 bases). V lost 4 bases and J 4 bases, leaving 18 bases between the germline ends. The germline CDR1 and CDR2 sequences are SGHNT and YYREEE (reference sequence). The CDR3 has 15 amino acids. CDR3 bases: TGTGCCAGCAGCCTAAGGTCGGGAGTAAGGTACGAGCAGTACTTC. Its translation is CASSLRSGVRYEQYF.

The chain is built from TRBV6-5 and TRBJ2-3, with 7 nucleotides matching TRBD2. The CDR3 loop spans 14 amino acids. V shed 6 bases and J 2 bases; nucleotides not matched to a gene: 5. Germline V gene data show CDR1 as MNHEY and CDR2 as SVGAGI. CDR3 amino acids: CASSYQRDTDTQYF. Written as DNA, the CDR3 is TGTGCCAGCAGCTACCAGCGGGACACAGATACGCAGTATTTT.

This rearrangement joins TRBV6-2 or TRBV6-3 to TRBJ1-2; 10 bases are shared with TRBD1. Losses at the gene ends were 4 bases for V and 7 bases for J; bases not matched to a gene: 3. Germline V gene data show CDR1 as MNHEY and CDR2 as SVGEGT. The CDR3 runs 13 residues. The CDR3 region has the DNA TGTGCCAGCAGTTCGAGGACAGGGGGTGGCTACACCTTC. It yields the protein CASSSRTGGGYTF.

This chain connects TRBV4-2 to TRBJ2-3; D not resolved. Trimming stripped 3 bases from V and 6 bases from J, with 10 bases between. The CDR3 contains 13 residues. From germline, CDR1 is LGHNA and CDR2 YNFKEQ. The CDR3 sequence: CASSQTLGDTQYF. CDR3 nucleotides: TGTGCCAGCAGCCAGACTTTGGGGGATACGCAGTATTTT.

The CDR3 sequence: CASSEVSNQPQHF. CDR3 sequence (DNA): TGTGCCAGCAGTGAAGTTAGCAATCAGCCCCAGCATTTT. J is TRBJ1-5 and V is TRBV2; no definite D call. The length of the CDR3 is 13 residues. Trimming took 1 base from V and 0 from J, leaving 1 base between them. Germline CDR1 reads SNHLY; CDR2 reads FYNNEI.

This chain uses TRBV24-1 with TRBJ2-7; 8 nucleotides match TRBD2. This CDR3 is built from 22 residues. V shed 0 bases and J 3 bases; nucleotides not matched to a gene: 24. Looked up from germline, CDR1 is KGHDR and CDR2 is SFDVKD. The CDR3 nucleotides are TGTGCCACCAGTGATTTGCAAATCGGGGGGGAATGTCATATGAGGGGATTCTACGAGCAGTACTTC. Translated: CATSDLQIGGECHMRGFYEQYF.

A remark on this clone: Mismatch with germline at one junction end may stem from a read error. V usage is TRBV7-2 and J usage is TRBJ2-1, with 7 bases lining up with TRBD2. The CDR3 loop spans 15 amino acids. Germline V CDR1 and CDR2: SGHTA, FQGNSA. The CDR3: CASSLAVSSYNEQFF. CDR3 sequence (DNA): TGTGCCAGCAGCCTAGCGGTGAGCTCCTACAATGAGCAGTTCTTC. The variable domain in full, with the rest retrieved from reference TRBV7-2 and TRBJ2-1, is GAGVSQSPSNKVTEKGKDVELRCDPISGHTALYWYRQSLGQGLEFLIYFQGNSAPDKSGLPSDRFSAERTGGSVSTLTIQRTQQEDSAVYLCASSLAVSSYNEQFFGPGTRLTVL.

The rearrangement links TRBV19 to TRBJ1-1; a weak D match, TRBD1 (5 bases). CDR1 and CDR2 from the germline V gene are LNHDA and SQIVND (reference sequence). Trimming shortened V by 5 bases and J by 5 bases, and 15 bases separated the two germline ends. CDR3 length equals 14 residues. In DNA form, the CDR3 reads TGTGCCAGTAGTCCCAACCCCGGGGGAACTGAAGCTTTCTTT. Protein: CASSPNPGGTEAFF. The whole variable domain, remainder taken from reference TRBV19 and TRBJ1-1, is DGGITQSPKYLFRKEGQNVTLSCEQNLNHDAMYWYRQDPGQGLRLIYYSQIVNDFQKGDIAEGYSVSREKKESFPLTVTSAQKNPTAFYLCASSPNPGGTEAFFGQGTRLTVV.